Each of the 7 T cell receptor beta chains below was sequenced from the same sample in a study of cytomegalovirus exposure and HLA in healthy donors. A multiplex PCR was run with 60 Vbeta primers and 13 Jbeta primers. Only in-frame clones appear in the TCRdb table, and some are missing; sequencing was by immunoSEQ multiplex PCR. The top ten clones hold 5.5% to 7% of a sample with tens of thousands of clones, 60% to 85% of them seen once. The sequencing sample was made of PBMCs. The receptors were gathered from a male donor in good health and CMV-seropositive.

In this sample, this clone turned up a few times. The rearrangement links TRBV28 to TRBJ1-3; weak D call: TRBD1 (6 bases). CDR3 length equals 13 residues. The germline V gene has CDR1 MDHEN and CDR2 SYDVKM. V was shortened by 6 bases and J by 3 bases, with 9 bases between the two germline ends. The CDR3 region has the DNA TGTGCCAGCAGGGACAGCGGTGGAAACACCATATATTTT. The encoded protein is CASRDSGGNTIYF.

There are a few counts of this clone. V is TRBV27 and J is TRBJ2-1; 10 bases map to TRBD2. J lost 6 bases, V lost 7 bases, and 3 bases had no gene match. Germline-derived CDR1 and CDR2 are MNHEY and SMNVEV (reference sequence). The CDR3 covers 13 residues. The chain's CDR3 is CASKREGLNEQFF. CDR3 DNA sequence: TGTGCCAGCAAGCGGGAGGGCCTCAATGAGCAGTTCTTC.

The CDR3 coding sequence is TGTGCCAGCAGTGCCGACAGGGTCGGGGGCTACACCTTC. Its translation is CASSADRVGGYTF. The chain uses TRBV28 and TRBJ1-2; TRBD1 matches 7 bases. The germline CDR1 and CDR2 sequences are MDHEN and SYDVKM. The CDR3 runs 13 residues. V was clipped by 5 bases and J by 8 bases; unmatched bases: 8.

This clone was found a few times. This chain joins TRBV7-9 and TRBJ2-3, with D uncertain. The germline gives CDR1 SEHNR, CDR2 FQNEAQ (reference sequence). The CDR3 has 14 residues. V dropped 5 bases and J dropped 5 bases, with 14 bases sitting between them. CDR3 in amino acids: CASSPPSSVDTQYF. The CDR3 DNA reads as TGTGCCAGCAGCCCGCCATCTAGTGTAGATACGCAGTATTTT.

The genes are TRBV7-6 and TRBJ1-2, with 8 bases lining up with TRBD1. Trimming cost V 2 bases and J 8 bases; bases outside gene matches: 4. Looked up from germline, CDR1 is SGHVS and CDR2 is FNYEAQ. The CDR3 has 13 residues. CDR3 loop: CASSLQGARGYTF. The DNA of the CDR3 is TGTGCCAGCAGCTTACAGGGGGCCAGGGGCTACACCTTC.

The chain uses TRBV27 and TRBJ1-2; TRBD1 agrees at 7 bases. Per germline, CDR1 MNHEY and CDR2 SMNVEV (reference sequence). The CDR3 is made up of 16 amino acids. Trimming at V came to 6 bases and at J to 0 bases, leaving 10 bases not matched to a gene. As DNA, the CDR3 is TGTGCCAGCAGCCCTACAGGGGCCAGAGCTAACTATGGCTACACCTTC. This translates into CASSPTGARANYGYTF.

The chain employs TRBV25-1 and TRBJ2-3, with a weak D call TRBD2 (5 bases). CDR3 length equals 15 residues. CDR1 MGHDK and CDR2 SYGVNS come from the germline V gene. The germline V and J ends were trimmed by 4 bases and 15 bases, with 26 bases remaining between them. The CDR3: CASSVGVWGESSPYF. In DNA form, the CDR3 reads TGTGCCAGCAGTGTTGGGGTTTGGGGTGAATCTAGCCCTTATTTT.